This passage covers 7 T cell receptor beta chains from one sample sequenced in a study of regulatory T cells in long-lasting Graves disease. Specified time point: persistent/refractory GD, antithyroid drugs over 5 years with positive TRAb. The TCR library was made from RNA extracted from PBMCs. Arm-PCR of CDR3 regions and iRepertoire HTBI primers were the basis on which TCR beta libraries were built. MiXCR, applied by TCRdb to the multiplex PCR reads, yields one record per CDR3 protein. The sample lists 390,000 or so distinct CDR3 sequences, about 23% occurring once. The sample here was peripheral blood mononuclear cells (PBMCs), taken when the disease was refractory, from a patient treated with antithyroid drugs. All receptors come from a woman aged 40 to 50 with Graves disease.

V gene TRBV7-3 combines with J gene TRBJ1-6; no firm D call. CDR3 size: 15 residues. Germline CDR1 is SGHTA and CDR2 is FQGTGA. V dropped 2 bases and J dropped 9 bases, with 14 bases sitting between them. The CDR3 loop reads CASSLASGSPSPLHF. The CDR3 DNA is TGTGCCAGCAGCTTAGCCTCCGGGAGTCCTTCACCCCTCCACTTT.

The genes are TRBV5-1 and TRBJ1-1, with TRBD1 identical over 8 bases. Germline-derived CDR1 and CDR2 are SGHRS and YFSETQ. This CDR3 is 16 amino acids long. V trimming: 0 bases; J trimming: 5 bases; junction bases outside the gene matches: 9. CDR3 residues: CASSLGPDRDSTEAFF. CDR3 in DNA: TGCGCCAGCAGCTTGGGGCCGGACAGGGATAGTACTGAAGCTTTCTTT.

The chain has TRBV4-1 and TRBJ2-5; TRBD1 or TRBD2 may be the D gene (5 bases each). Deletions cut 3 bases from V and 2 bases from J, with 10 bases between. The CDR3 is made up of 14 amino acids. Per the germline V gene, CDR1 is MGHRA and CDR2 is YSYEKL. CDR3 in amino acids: CASSHLEGQETQYF. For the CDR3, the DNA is TGCGCCAGCAGCCACCTAGAGGGGCAAGAGACCCAGTACTTC.

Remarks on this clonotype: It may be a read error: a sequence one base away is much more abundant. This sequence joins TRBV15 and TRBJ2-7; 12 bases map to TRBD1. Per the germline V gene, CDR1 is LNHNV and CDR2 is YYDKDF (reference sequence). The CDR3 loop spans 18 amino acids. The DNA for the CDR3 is TGTGCCATCAGCAGAGCCATCTTCGGGACAGGGGGCAGCTACGAGCAGTACTTC. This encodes CAISRAIFGTGGSYEQYF. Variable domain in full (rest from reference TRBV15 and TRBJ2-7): DAMVIQNPRYQVTQFGKPVTLSCSQTLNHNVMYWYQQKSSQAPKLLFHYYDKDFNNEADTPDNFQSRRPNTSFCFLDIRSPGLGDTAMYLCAISRAIFGTGGSYEQYFGPGTRLTVT.

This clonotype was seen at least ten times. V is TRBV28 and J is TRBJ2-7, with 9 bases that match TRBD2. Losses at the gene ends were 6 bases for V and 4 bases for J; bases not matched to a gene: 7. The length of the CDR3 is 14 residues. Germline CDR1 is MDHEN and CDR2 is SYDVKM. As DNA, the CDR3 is TGTGCCAGCAGCCCCGGACTAGCGAGGTACGAGCAGTACTTC. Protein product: CASSPGLARYEQYF.

The chain's CDR3 is CASSAPLTGVSSPLHF. The CDR3 DNA is TGTGCCAGCAGCGCACCTTTGACAGGGGTGAGTTCACCCCTCCACTTT. The chain carries TRBV11-2 and TRBJ1-6; TRBD1 aligns across 8 bases. The CDR3 loop spans 16 amino acids. The V gene's germline CDR1 is SGHAT and CDR2 FQNNGV. V trimming: 5 bases; J trimming: 9 bases; junction bases outside the gene matches: 12. The full variable domain, in which reference TRBV11-2 and TRBJ1-6 provide the parts outside the CDR3, is EAGVAQSPRYKIIEKRQSVAFWCNPISGHATLYWYQQILGQGPKLLIQFQNNGVVDDSQLPKDRFSAERLKGVDSTLKIQPAKLEDSAVYLCASSAPLTGVSSPLHFGNGTRLTVT.

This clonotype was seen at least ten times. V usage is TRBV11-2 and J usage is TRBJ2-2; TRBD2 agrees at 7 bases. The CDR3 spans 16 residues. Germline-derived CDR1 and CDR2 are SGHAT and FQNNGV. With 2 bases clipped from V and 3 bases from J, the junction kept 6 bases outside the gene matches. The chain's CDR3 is CASSLRWAGDTGELFF. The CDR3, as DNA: TGTGCCAGCAGCTTAAGGTGGGCGGGAGACACCGGGGAGCTGTTTTTT.